A selection of T cell receptor beta chains follows, all from one sample in a study of vaccination effects on CD4 cells after COVID-19. The repertoire was sequenced with immunoSEQ multiplex PCR; TCRdb's copy has only in-frame clones and lacks some. The sample holds about 73,000 clones, nearly 75% seen once. Their specific antigens are unknown. The sequencing here drew on CD4+ T cells from PBMCs cultured without peptide, taken after COVID-19 vaccination. The receptor set was obtained from a human donor who received a COVID-19 vaccine. Each CDR3 is given with its conserved first and last residue. The order of the fields is J gene, clone size, V gene, D gene, CDR3 length, CDR3 protein, CDR3 DNA. D genes are given only for firm matches. Some rows mark clone size as missing; the rest say once, few, many or name a class of expanded clone.

TRBJ1-2	-	TRBV2	-	14	CASSGVGANYGYTF	TGTGCCAGCAGTGGGGTAGGAGCTAACTATGGCTACACCTTC
TRBJ2-1	-	TRBV28	TRBD2	14	CASSTSGSYNEQFF	TGTGCCAGCTCGACTAGCGGCTCCTACAATGAGCAGTTCTTC
TRBJ2-1	few	TRBV19	-	20	CASKVGGGRDTPLSYNEQFF	TGTGCCAGTAAGGTAGGGGGAGGACGGGACACCCCTCTCTCCTACAATGAGCAGTTCTTC
TRBJ1-2	few	TRBV5-1	TRBD1	16	CASSLAGTGANYGYTF	TGCGCCAGCAGCCTGGCCGGGACAGGGGCGAACTATGGCTACACCTTC
TRBJ2-1	-	TRBV18	TRBD2	14	CASSPGGGYNEQFF	TGTGCCAGCTCACCGGGGGGGGGCTACAATGAGCAGTTCTTC
TRBJ1-4	-	TRBV19	-	11	CASSRGEKLFF	TGTGCCAGTAGTAGGGGTGAAAAACTGTTTTTT
TRBJ1-5	once	TRBV3-1/TRBV3-2	-	13	CASGDGSNQPQHF	TGTGCCAGCGGTGACGGAAGCAATCAGCCCCAGCATTTT
TRBJ2-3	few	TRBV5-1	-	16	CASSQADRGSADTQYF	TGCGCCAGCAGCCAGGCTGACCGCGGTAGCGCAGATACGCAGTATTTT
TRBJ2-1	-	TRBV7-2	-	13	CASSLPGSNEQFF	TGTGCCAGCAGCTTACCGGGGAGCAATGAGCAGTTCTTC
TRBJ1-2	-	TRBV6-5	TRBD1	15	CASYRSGTASNGYTF	TGTGCCAGCTACCGCTCCGGGACAGCGTCTAATGGCTACACCTTC
TRBJ2-1	-	TRBV5-5	TRBD1	13	CASRLAGGNEQFF	TGTGCCAGCAGACTGGCAGGGGGCAATGAGCAGTTCTTC
TRBJ1-4	-	TRBV27	TRBD1	17	CASSRLGGVGTNEKLFF	TGTGCCAGCAGTCGATTAGGGGGCGTAGGAACTAATGAAAAACTGTTTTTT
TRBJ2-1	-	TRBV24-1	TRBD2	16	CATSDDTSGGYNEQFF	TGTGCCACCAGTGACGATACTAGCGGGGGCTACAATGAGCAGTTCTTC
TRBJ2-1	-	TRBV10-3	TRBD1	16	CAISPLTGDFYNEQFF	TGTGCCATCAGCCCTCTGACAGGGGACTTTTACAATGAGCAGTTCTTC
TRBJ2-3	-	TRBV5-4	TRBD2	16	CASSPGTKRSTDTQYF	TGTGCCAGCAGCCCTGGGACTAAGCGTAGCACAGATACGCAGTATTTT
TRBJ2-6	-	TRBV6-5	-	14	CACKRGAGANVLTF	TGTGCCTGCAAAAGGGGTGCTGGGGCCAACGTCCTGACTTTC
TRBJ1-1	few	TRBV27	TRBD1	16	CASSLRATGGNTEAFF	TGTGCCAGCAGTTTAAGGGCAACAGGGGGCAACACTGAAGCTTTCTTT
TRBJ2-4	-	TRBV7-8	TRBD1	16	CASSPRQGNAKNIQYF	TGTGCCAGCAGCCCAAGACAGGGTAATGCCAAAAACATTCAGTACTTC
TRBJ1-6	few	TRBV28	TRBD1	15	CASSFSGTGATLLHF	TGTGCCAGCAGTTTCTCCGGGACAGGGGCCACCCTCCTCCACTTT
TRBJ2-5	-	TRBV5-5	-	14	CASSLMGIQETQYF	TGTGCCAGCAGCTTGATGGGGATACAAGAGACCCAGTACTTC
TRBJ1-1	-	TRBV10-2	TRBD1	16	CASIDGGQGLGTEAFF	TGCGCCAGCATAGACGGGGGACAGGGCTTGGGGACTGAAGCTTTCTTT
TRBJ1-6	-	TRBV5-1	-	14	CASGLGEAHSPLHF	TGCGCCAGCGGTCTAGGAGAGGCCCATTCACCCCTCCACTTT
TRBJ2-5	-	TRBV2	TRBD1	15	CASSARTGPEETQYF	TGTGCCAGCAGTGCCCGGACAGGGCCAGAAGAGACCCAGTACTTC
TRBJ2-3	-	TRBV2	-	15	CASSDTVSSTDTQYF	TGTGCCAGCAGTGATACAGTCTCTAGCACAGATACGCAGTATTTT
TRBJ1-4	-	TRBV10-1	-	17	CASSESGEGSVNEKLFF	TGCGCCAGCAGTGAGTCAGGTGAGGGGTCCGTAAATGAAAAACTGTTTTTT
TRBJ1-4	-	TRBV5-1	-	14	CASSPGGVNEKLFF	TGCGCCAGCAGCCCCGGGGGCGTCAATGAAAAACTGTTTTTT
TRBJ2-1	-	TRBV11-2	-	16	CASSLDWSGGRDEQFF	TGTGCCAGCAGCTTAGATTGGTCGGGGGGCAGGGATGAGCAGTTCTTC
TRBJ2-1	-	TRBV5-1	-	14	CASSLIGGGNEQFF	TGCGCCAGCAGCTTAATAGGAGGAGGCAATGAGCAGTTCTTC
TRBJ2-2	-	TRBV24-1	TRBD1	13	CATSAQGAGELFF	TGTGCCACCAGTGCCCAGGGGGCCGGGGAGCTGTTTTTT
TRBJ2-3	-	TRBV5-1	-	16	CASSAGYGGATDTQYF	TGCGCCAGCAGCGCCGGTTATGGGGGGGCCACAGATACGCAGTATTTT
TRBJ1-3	few	TRBV9	-	14	CASSQKSSGNTIYF	TGTGCCAGCAGCCAAAAGAGCTCTGGAAACACCATATATTTT
TRBJ1-4	-	TRBV28	TRBD1	16	CASSYGQVATNEKLFF	TGTGCCAGCAGTTACGGACAGGTTGCAACTAATGAAAAACTGTTTTTT
TRBJ1-6	-	TRBV5-5	-	15	CASTTNPGDNSPLHF	TGTGCCAGCACCACGAACCCCGGGGATAATTCACCCCTCCACTTT
TRBJ2-2	-	TRBV11-1	TRBD1	16	CASSPAGTANTGELFF	TGTGCCAGCAGCCCAGCCGGGACAGCGAACACCGGGGAGCTGTTTTTT
TRBJ2-3	-	TRBV27	TRBD1	14	CASSTGGASDTQYF	TGTGCCAGCAGTACAGGGGGCGCTTCGGATACGCAGTATTTT
TRBJ2-1	-	TRBV10-3	-	13	CATANDPYNEQFF	TGTGCCACCGCAAATGACCCCTACAATGAGCAGTTCTTC
TRBJ2-2	few	TRBV12-5	-	18	CASGPTPDGVANTGELFF	TGTGCTAGTGGTCCAACCCCGGACGGAGTCGCGAACACCGGGGAGCTGTTTTTT
TRBJ1-1	few	TRBV10-1	TRBD1	15	CASSDTPGQESEAFF	TGCGCCAGCAGTGACACGCCGGGACAGGAGTCTGAAGCTTTCTTT
TRBJ1-1	-	TRBV7-3	-	13	CASSTIQGTEAFF	TGTGCCAGCAGCACTATACAGGGCACGGAAGCTTTCTTT
TRBJ1-6	-	TRBV14	-	13	CASSLNRESPLHF	TGTGCCAGCAGCCTCAACAGGGAGTCACCCCTCCACTTT
TRBJ2-2	-	TRBV6-5	-	13	CASSYSQPGELFF	TGTGCCAGCAGTTACTCCCAGCCGGGGGAGCTGTTTTTT
TRBJ2-5	-	TRBV24-1	-	14	CATNPGPTAETQYF	TGTGCCACCAACCCGGGCCCCACGGCGGAGACCCAGTACTTC
TRBJ1-4	few	TRBV30	-	17	CAWSVQLGSSTNEKLFF	TGTGCCTGGAGTGTACAGTTGGGCTCCTCAACTAATGAAAAACTGTTTTTT
TRBJ2-1	-	TRBV27	TRBD2	17	CASSSLSGGALYNEQFF	TGTGCCAGCAGTTCCCTTAGCGGGGGGGCCTTATACAATGAGCAGTTCTTC
TRBJ1-5	-	TRBV29-1	-	12	CSVGSHNQPQHF	TGCAGCGTGGGTAGTCATAATCAGCCCCAGCATTTT
TRBJ2-2	few	TRBV7-3	-	16	CASSPRDASNTGELFF	TGTGCCAGCAGCCCCCGGGACGCTTCGAACACCGGGGAGCTGTTTTTT
TRBJ2-2	once	TRBV11-3	-	14	CASSARRDTGELFF	TGTGCCAGCAGCGCACGGCGGGACACCGGGGAGCTGTTTTTT
TRBJ1-1	-	TRBV19	TRBD1	15	CASSARTGGNTEAFF	TGTGCCAGTAGTGCCCGGACAGGGGGAAACACTGAAGCTTTCTTT
TRBJ2-5	-	TRBV10-3	-	12	CAIRDYLETQYF	TGTGCCATCAGGGACTACCTAGAAACCCAGTACTTC
TRBJ1-2	-	TRBV5-1	-	13	CASSLASGIGYTF	TGCGCCAGCAGCTTGGCCTCAGGGATTGGCTACACCTTC
TRBJ2-3	-	TRBV19	-	13	CASSEGGPNTQYF	TGTGCCAGTAGCGAGGGGGGTCCTAATACGCAGTATTTT
TRBJ1-1	-	TRBV10-2	-	13	CASVDTLNTEAFF	TGCGCCAGCGTGGACACTTTGAACACTGAAGCTTTCTTT
TRBJ1-3	medium-sized	TRBV10-3	-	13	CAIRGNAGNTIYF	TGTGCCATCAGGGGAAATGCTGGAAACACCATATATTTT
TRBJ2-1	-	TRBV3-1/TRBV3-2	TRBD2	18	CASSHGTSGGGIYNEQFF	TGTGCCAGCAGCCACGGGACTAGCGGGGGGGGGATCTACAATGAGCAGTTCTTC
TRBJ1-1	few	TRBV10-1	-	14	CASSESKRIYEAFF	TGCGCCAGCAGTGAGTCGAAGAGGATTTATGAAGCTTTCTTT